This T cell receptor beta chain originates from a study of CD8 T cells in Susac syndrome. Matching for age and sex applied to the controls, who were healthy donors. A single count supports this clonotype. CDR1 is SGDLS and CDR2 is YYNGEE in the germline V gene. CDR3 length equals 15 residues. V lost 0 bases, J lost 2 bases, and 12 bases lay in between. Random hexamers served to reverse transcribe roughly 0.5 to 1 ug RNA. MiXCR, applied by TCRdb to the immunoSEQ multiplex PCR reads, yields one record per CDR3 protein. Among 120,000 to 150,000 distinct CDR3 sequences listed, 94% were seen once. The rearrangement links TRBV9 to TRBJ2-7; unclear D gene. The source of this sequence is a human donor in good health. Sequenced sample: CD4+ T cells from PBMCs. The CDR3 coding sequence is TGTGCCAGCAGCGTAGGTATAGGGATAACCTACGAGCAGTACTTC. Its protein product is CASSVGIGITYEQYF.